Presented here are 29 T cell receptor beta chains from one specimen sequenced in a study of T cell repertoires in cytomegalovirus infection. Each CDR3 protein gets one entry after TCRdb re-called the reads with MiXCR. Here the sample spans approximately 990,000 distinct CDR3 sequences, less than 35% being singletons. These receptors have no identified antigens. This sample comprised cultured CD8+ T cells from PBMCs, obtained from culture after CMV antigen stimulation. The receptors shown here come from a human donor in good health (CMV status not recorded). Some clones in this sample may be carry-over from other donors' samples.

V is TRBV7-9 and J is TRBJ1-5; TRBD1 matches at 10 bases. The CDR3 spans 14 residues. The junction had 0 bases not matched to a gene; V was cut back by 6 bases and J by 1 base. The germline CDR1 and CDR2 sequences are SEHNR and FQNEAQ (reference sequence). The CDR3: CASRGQGSNQPQHF. The CDR3 DNA sequence: TGTGCCAGCAGGGGACAGGGGAGCAATCAGCCCCAGCATTTT.

There are a few counts of this clonotype. This chain connects TRBV13 to TRBJ2-6, with D maybe TRBD1 (5 bases). The V end lost 5 bases, the J end lost 0 bases, and 11 bases lay between the germline ends. The CDR3 is 16 amino acids. The V gene's germline CDR1 is PRHDT and CDR2 FYEKMQ (reference sequence). The CDR3: CASSAGYSSGANVLTF. The CDR3 DNA reads as TGTGCCAGCAGCGCAGGGTACAGCTCTGGGGCCAACGTCCTGACTTTC.

In its sample, this clonotype was seen a few times. V and J are TRBV20-1 and TRBJ1-1; D remains ambiguous. This CDR3 contains 13 residues. V dropped 7 bases and J dropped 8 bases, with 20 bases sitting between them. From germline, CDR1 is DFQATT and CDR2 SNEGSKA (reference sequence). The DNA for the CDR3 is TGCAGTGTACCGCGACGGAGAACAGACGAAGCTTTCTTT. It translates to CSVPRRRTDEAFF.

DNA of the CDR3: TGTGCCACCAGTAGTCGAACAGACTACAATGAGCAGTTCTTC. It translates to CATSSRTDYNEQFF. J is TRBJ2-1 and V is TRBV24-1; D remains unclear. V lost 6 bases to trimming and J lost 3 bases, with 11 bases between them. Germline V CDR1 and CDR2: KGHDR, SFDVKD. CDR3 length equals 14 residues.

In its sample, this clonotype was seen a few times. J is TRBJ2-7 and V is TRBV7-8; D gene unclear. The CDR3 is 13 amino acids. The germline gives CDR1 SGHVS, CDR2 FQNEAQ. V dropped 0 bases and J dropped 5 bases, with 8 bases sitting between them. The CDR3 sequence: CASSLAWEDEQYF. CDR3 in DNA: TGTGCCAGCAGCTTAGCTTGGGAAGACGAGCAGTACTTC.

The rearrangement links TRBV9 to TRBJ1-1, with 7 bases that match TRBD1. Germline CDR1 SGDLS, CDR2 YYNGEE. This CDR3 region has 14 residues. J was trimmed by 3 bases and V by 0 bases; bases with no gene match: 2. CDR3 sequence reads: CASSVDRGYTEAFF. The DNA of the CDR3 is TGTGCCAGCAGCGTAGACAGGGGATACACTGAAGCTTTCTTT.

This chain links TRBV14 with TRBJ1-2; TRBD1 might be the D (6 bases). The CDR3 runs to 16 residues. CDR1 is SGHDN and CDR2 is FVKESK in the germline V gene. Trimming removed 4 bases from V and 2 bases from J, with 17 bases in between. The CDR3 sequence: CASSPSTTGRNYGYTF. The CDR3 coding sequence is TGTGCCAGCAGCCCGTCTACTACAGGGAGAAACTATGGCTACACCTTC. Looking up the rest from reference TRBV14 and TRBJ1-2 gives the full variable domain: EAGVTQFPSHSVIEKGQTVTLRCDPISGHDNLYWYRRVMGKEIKFLLHFVKESKQDESGMPNNRFLAERTGGTYSTLKVQPAELEDSGVYFCASSPSTTGRNYGYTFGSGTRLTVV.

This rearrangement joins TRBV7-6 to TRBJ2-7; 8 nucleotides line up with TRBD1. CDR3 length: 14 amino acids. Per the germline V gene, CDR1 is SGHVS and CDR2 is FNYEAQ. The junction had 5 bases not matched to a gene; V was cut back by 1 base and J by 6 bases. As DNA, the CDR3 is TGTGCCAGCAGCTTAGGACCGCAGGGGGCCGAGCAGTACTTC. This sequence encodes CASSLGPQGAEQYF.

This clonotype has only a few counts. The CDR3 coding sequence is TGTGCCAGCAGCTTGGGAGGGGGCGCGGAAAAACTGTTTTTT. It encodes CASSLGGGAEKLFF. The chain couples TRBV7-8 to TRBJ1-4; 7 nucleotides line up with TRBD1. Germline CDR1 and CDR2: SGHVS and FQNEAQ. The CDR3 totals 14 residues. J was trimmed by 8 bases and V by 3 bases; bases with no gene match: 6.

V is TRBV27 and J is TRBJ1-5; D is uncertain. Trimming left V 7 bases short and J 2 bases short, with 9 bases between. The CDR3 loop spans 13 amino acids. CDR1 is MNHEY and CDR2 is SMNVEV in the germline V gene (reference sequence). The CDR3 sequence: CASKPLGNQPQHF. CDR3 nucleotide sequence: TGTGCCAGCAAGCCCCTAGGCAATCAGCCCCAGCATTTT.

The chain has TRBV29-1 and TRBJ1-3, with 7 nucleotides matching TRBD1. Trimming at V came to 0 bases and at J to 0 bases, leaving 17 bases not matched to a gene. Germline V gene sequence: CDR1 SQVTM, CDR2 ANQGSEA. CDR3 length: 20 residues. For the CDR3, the DNA is TGCAGCGTTGAAGATATGCCCACGAAGACAGGGACTTACTCTGGAAACACCATATATTTT. Its translation: CSVEDMPTKTGTYSGNTIYF.

This chain connects TRBV6-5 to TRBJ1-3; D gene ambiguous. From germline, CDR1 is MNHEY and CDR2 SVGAGI. V was shortened by 11 bases and J by 0 bases, with 17 bases between the two germline ends. The length of the CDR3 is 15 residues. In nucleotides, the CDR3 is TGTGCCGGCCGCGGGGAACGGAGCTCTGGAAACACCATATATTTT. It codes for CAGRGERSSGNTIYF.

This clonotype was observed a few times. The chain uses TRBV12-5 and TRBJ1-2, with 8 bases aligning to TRBD1. The ends lost 1 base at V and 8 bases at J; junction bases unmatched: 9. The CDR3 is 15 amino acids. Germline assignment: CDR1 LGHNT and CDR2 FRNRAP. CDR3 sequence: CASGLGGTGPLGYTF. In DNA, the CDR3 is TGTGCTAGTGGTTTGGGGGGGACAGGTCCCCTCGGCTACACCTTC.

This clonotype was counted between two and nine times. J is TRBJ1-4 and V is TRBV11-1; D may be TRBD1 (6 bases). CDR1 and CDR2 from the germline V gene are SGHAT and FQDESV (reference sequence). V lost 3 bases and J 0 bases, leaving 8 bases between the germline ends. This CDR3 contains 15 residues. The CDR3 DNA reads as TGTGCCAGCAGCTTCACAGGGTCAACTAATGAAAAACTGTTTTTT. Translating it yields CASSFTGSTNEKLFF.

The J gene is TRBJ2-2, the V gene TRBV28; D remains unclear. Germline V gene sequence: CDR1 MDHEN, CDR2 SYDVKM. The CDR3 runs to 13 residues. V lost 10 bases and J 3 bases, leaving 12 bases between the germline ends. CDR3 protein: CATQFKYTGELFF. For the CDR3, the DNA is TGTGCCACCCAGTTTAAATACACCGGGGAGCTGTTTTTT.

Many counts were recorded for this clonotype. This chain links TRBV7-2 with TRBJ1-2; no definite D call. There are 14 residues in the CDR3. Trimming cost V 6 bases and J 0 bases, with 11 bases left between them. The germline gives CDR1 SGHTA, CDR2 FQGNSA. CDR3: CASSPPQANYGYTF. CDR3 DNA: TGTGCCAGCAGTCCCCCGCAGGCTAACTATGGCTACACCTTC.

This sequence joins TRBV7-2 and TRBJ2-7; tentative D call: TRBD2 (7 bases). V was shortened by 4 bases and J by 3 bases, with 16 bases between the two germline ends. The germline V gene has CDR1 SGHTA and CDR2 FQGNSA. CDR3 length: 15 amino acids. For the CDR3, the DNA is TGTGCCAGCAGCTCCTGGACAGAGCGGGGCTACGAGCAGTACTTC. It is translated as CASSSWTERGYEQYF.

The V gene is TRBV27, the J gene TRBJ1-2; 7 nucleotides line up with TRBD1. The CDR3 has 14 amino acids. Germline values: CDR1 MNHEY, CDR2 SMNVEV (reference sequence). The J segment lost 2 bases and the V segment lost 4 bases, leaving 4 bases of the junction unmatched. The CDR3 loop is CASSYGRGNYGYTF. In DNA, the CDR3 is TGTGCCAGCAGTTATGGCAGGGGGAACTATGGCTACACCTTC.

This clonotype was seen a few times. The chain recombines TRBV7-9 with TRBJ2-1, with D unresolved. This CDR3 is 14 amino acids long. V shed 4 bases and J shed 8 bases, with 15 bases lying between them. The germline gives CDR1 SEHNR, CDR2 FQNEAQ (reference sequence). The CDR3 loop reads CASSSHPPPDEQFF. The CDR3 DNA is TGTGCCAGCAGCTCCCATCCCCCGCCAGATGAGCAGTTCTTC.

This clonotype was counted a few times. V gene TRBV6-2 or TRBV6-3 combines with J gene TRBJ2-1; D is possibly TRBD1 (5 bases). CDR1 MNHEY and CDR2 SVGEGT come from the germline V gene. This CDR3 is built from 15 residues. Trimming pared 3 bases from V and 0 bases from J, leaving 9 bases between. CDR3 amino acids: CASSYGAYSYNEQFF. The CDR3 coding sequence is TGTGCCAGCAGTTATGGGGCTTACTCCTACAATGAGCAGTTCTTC.

This clonotype was observed a handful of times. The rearrangement uses TRBV7-9 and TRBJ1-5; D unresolved. Germline V lookup: CDR1 SEHNR, CDR2 FQNEAQ (reference sequence). This CDR3 contains 16 residues. Trimming pared 1 base from V and 2 bases from J, leaving 12 bases between. DNA for the CDR3: TGTGCCAGCAGCTTAGAGCCCCAATGGGGCAATCAGCCCCAGCATTTT. Its protein is CASSLEPQWGNQPQHF.

The chain employs TRBV12-5 and TRBJ2-1; D perhaps matches TRBD2 (6 bases). The CDR3 has 16 amino acids. Deletions cut 4 bases from V and 8 bases from J, with 21 bases between. Germline V gene lookup returns CDR1 LGHNT and CDR2 FRNRAP. The CDR3 sequence: CASGYKRRGLGDEQFF. Here the CDR3 DNA reads TGTGCTAGTGGTTATAAGCGGCGGGGCCTCGGGGATGAGCAGTTCTTC.

Details on this clonotype: A read error is possible here, since a much larger clone lies one base away. The chain links TRBV6-5 to TRBJ2-2; 8 bases map to TRBD1. With 10 bases clipped from V and 0 bases from J, the junction kept 7 bases outside the gene matches. The CDR3 is 15 residues long. CDR1 MNHEY and CDR2 SVGAGI come from the germline V gene. As DNA, the CDR3 is TGTGCCATCAGAAGACAGGGGACGAACACCGGGGAGCTGTTTTTT. It is translated as CAIRRQGTNTGELFF.

This clonotype was recorded at least ten times. This chain uses TRBV7-2 with TRBJ2-7, with D tentatively TRBD1 (6 bases). This CDR3 is built from 16 residues. Trimming removed 0 bases at V and 2 bases at J, with 14 bases between. CDR1 SGHTA and CDR2 FQGNSA come from the germline V gene. CDR3: CASSLARGGRTYEQYF. Here the CDR3 DNA reads TGTGCCAGCAGCTTAGCAAGAGGGGGTCGGACCTACGAGCAGTACTTC.

This clonotype was counted ten times or more. The genes are TRBV12-3 or TRBV12-4 and TRBJ1-2; 7 nucleotides align to TRBD1. J was trimmed by 6 bases and V by 7 bases; bases with no gene match: 2. This CDR3 contains 11 residues. CDR3 coding DNA: TGTGCCAGCATAGGGGGCAATGGCTACACCTTC. This translates into CASIGGNGYTF.

The V call is TRBV19, the J call TRBJ2-4; TRBD1 agrees at 7 bases. CDR3 length: 13 residues. The J segment lost 15 bases and the V segment lost 4 bases, leaving 12 bases of the junction unmatched. Per the germline V gene, CDR1 is LNHDA and CDR2 is SQIVND (reference sequence). The CDR3 nucleotides read TGTGCCAGTAGTAGTACAGGGGCCAATAGTGGGTACTTC. It specifies CASSSTGANSGYF.

This clonotype was found once. The V gene is TRBV25-1, the J gene TRBJ2-5; 9 positions agree with TRBD2. The germline V gene encodes CDR1 MGHDK and CDR2 SYGVNS. This CDR3 is built from 15 residues. The junction had 9 bases not matched to a gene; V was cut back by 7 bases and J by 3 bases. The CDR3 reads CASKLWAGGEETQYF. In DNA form, the CDR3 reads TGTGCCAGCAAACTTTGGGCGGGGGGGGAAGAGACCCAGTACTTC.

To note about this clonotype: The germline gene is not matched at one end of the junction; a read error may be the cause. This chain uses TRBV12-3 or TRBV12-4 with TRBJ2-3; 13 positions match TRBD2. The CDR3 runs to 14 residues. Written as DNA, the CDR3 is TGTGCCAGCAGGGGGACTAGCGGGATAGATGCGCAGTATTTT. It is translated as CASRGTSGIDAQYF.

Comments on this clonotype: A much larger clonotype is one base distant, so this may be a read error. V gene TRBV6-5 combines with J gene TRBJ2-5; 12 nucleotides match TRBD2. This CDR3 is 14 amino acids long. CDR1 is MNHEY and CDR2 is SVGAGI in the germline V gene. V shed 6 bases, J shed 11 bases, and the junction held 10 bases outside the gene matches. The CDR3 bases are TGTGCCAGCAGATGGGCTAGCGGGGGGGTGGAACAGTACTTC. This translates into CASRWASGGVEQYF.